The 2 T cell receptor beta chains in this list originate from one sample, sequenced in a study of response to subunit inactivated influenza vaccine. A single record per CDR3 protein comes from TCRdb applying MiXCR to the RT-PCR reads. The sample consists of hundreds of thousands of distinct CDR3 sequences, about 15% of them appearing once. The material sequenced was CD4+ T cells sorted from PBMCs, taken around 25 months after vaccination. The receptors come from a man between 50 and 75 years old who received an inactivated influenza vaccine.

This clonotype appeared a few times. The rearrangement joins TRBV5-1 to TRBJ2-7; the D gene is possibly TRBD1 (6 bases). Trimming removed 6 bases at V and 2 bases at J, with 12 bases between. The CDR3 covers 13 residues. Germline-derived CDR1 and CDR2 are SGHRS and YFSETQ. The CDR3 DNA follows: TGCGCCAGCACCCCCGGACAGACCTACGAGCAGTACTTC. Protein sequence: CASTPGQTYEQYF.

This clonotype was found a few times. The chain employs TRBV27 and TRBJ2-1, with 7 bases aligning to TRBD2. J lost 2 bases, V lost 6 bases, and 10 bases had no gene match. From germline, CDR1 is MNHEY and CDR2 SMNVEV (reference sequence). There are 16 residues in the CDR3. The CDR3: CASSLRAGLTYNEQFF. The CDR3 coding sequence is TGTGCCAGCAGCTTACGGGCGGGACTAACCTACAATGAGCAGTTCTTC.